Listed here are 29 T cell receptor beta chains from one sample, sequenced in a study of cytomegalovirus exposure and HLA in healthy donors. With 60 Vbeta and 13 Jbeta primers, the PCR was carried out. Sequenced by immunoSEQ multiplex PCR; TCRdb stores in-frame clones only, minus some. The data hold around 110,000 clones, with approximately 81% observed a single time. The sample comprised PBMCs. The receptor source for this set is a man aged 25-45 years in good health and CMV-seronegative.

The chain couples TRBV7-6 to TRBJ2-7; 12 bases map to TRBD2. V shed 5 bases and J 5 bases; nucleotides not matched to a gene: 7. Germline V gene sequence: CDR1 SGHVS, CDR2 FNYEAQ. CDR3 length: 15 residues. CDR3 DNA sequence: TGTGCCAGCAGCCAGACTAGCGGGGGTTTTCACGAGCAGTACTTC. It yields the protein CASSQTSGGFHEQYF.

V and J are TRBV11-2 and TRBJ1-2; 8 nucleotides match TRBD1. This CDR3 comprises 15 residues. With V trimmed by 5 bases and J by 8 bases, 13 bases remained unmatched. Germline V gives CDR1 SGHAT, CDR2 FQNNGV. The CDR3 spells CASSRSTGGQEGYTF. CDR3 bases: TGTGCCAGCAGCCGAAGTACAGGGGGTCAAGAAGGCTACACCTTC.

This chain joins TRBV28 and TRBJ1-4; the match to TRBD1 covers 7 bases. The CDR3 totals 16 residues. Per the germline V gene, CDR1 is MDHEN and CDR2 is SYDVKM. V lost 5 bases, J lost 0 bases, and 6 bases stayed unmatched. CDR3 protein: CASSLTGVATNEKLFF. The CDR3 DNA follows: TGTGCCAGCAGTCTCACAGGGGTTGCAACTAATGAAAAACTGTTTTTT.

This clone was recorded once. V is TRBV9 and J is TRBJ1-2; D remains unclear. CDR1 is SGDLS, CDR2 YYNGEE, per germline. Trimming cost V 3 bases and J 6 bases, with 9 bases left between them. The CDR3 has 12 amino acids. The CDR3 here is CASSGGPDGYTF. CDR3 nucleotides: TGTGCCAGCAGCGGCGGCCCGGATGGCTACACCTTC.

This rearrangement joins TRBV14 to TRBJ2-1; 7 bases align to TRBD2. The J segment lost 7 bases and the V segment lost 0 bases, leaving 6 bases of the junction unmatched. CDR3 length: 15 amino acids. Germline-derived CDR1 and CDR2 are SGHDN and FVKESK. CDR3 DNA: TGTGCCAGCAGCCAAGAGGGGGGGATAAGGAATGAGCAGTTCTTC. Translation: CASSQEGGIRNEQFF.

The rearrangement joins TRBV9 to TRBJ1-5, with TRBD1 identical over 7 bases. CDR1 SGDLS and CDR2 YYNGEE come from the germline V gene. J lost 10 bases, V lost 2 bases, and 9 bases had no gene match. CDR3 length: 14 residues. For the CDR3, the DNA is TGTGCCAGCAGCGTCCGGGACAGCCCTCAACCCCAGCATTTT. Residues: CASSVRDSPQPQHF.

The rearrangement joins TRBV19 to TRBJ2-7; D is perhaps TRBD1 (6 bases). Germline-derived CDR1 and CDR2 are LNHDA and SQIVND (reference sequence). This CDR3 is 14 amino acids long. V was trimmed by 3 bases and J by 3 bases, leaving 12 bases between them. CDR3 region: CASSIRDTYYEQYF. DNA of the CDR3: TGTGCCAGTAGTATCCGGGACACCTACTACGAGCAGTACTTC.

This chain joins TRBV9 and TRBJ1-5; tentative D call: TRBD1 (6 bases). The ends were cut back, 4 bases at V and 5 bases at J, with 16 bases in the middle. The CDR3 has 15 amino acids. Germline lookup yields CDR1 SGDLS and CDR2 YYNGEE. For the CDR3, the DNA is TGTGCCAGCAGCCCTCTGGGACACCTTGATCAGCCCCAGCATTTT. Its translation is CASSPLGHLDQPQHF.

The chain carries TRBV7-8 and TRBJ1-4; TRBD1 matches at 11 bases. CDR3 length: 18 residues. V was clipped by 4 bases and J by 7 bases; unmatched bases: 14. Germline-derived CDR1 and CDR2 are SGHVS and FQNEAQ. CDR3 sequence: CASSSLLRTGGLGEKLFF. CDR3 nucleotides: TGTGCCAGCAGCTCCCTCTTGCGGACAGGGGGCCTCGGTGAAAAACTGTTTTTT.

The chain is built from TRBV27 and TRBJ2-7; D gene unclear. CDR1 is MNHEY, CDR2 SMNVEV, per germline (reference sequence). V lost 6 bases and J lost 3, with 6 bases in between. The CDR3 is made up of 11 amino acids. The CDR3 nucleotides are TGTGCCAGCAGGTCCGGCTACGAGCAGTACTTC. Translated: CASRSGYEQYF.

The chain is built from TRBV30 and TRBJ1-5; no definite D call. This CDR3 spans 13 amino acids. The V gene's germline CDR1 is GTSNPN and CDR2 SVGIG (reference sequence). V lost 2 bases and J 9 bases, leaving 14 bases between the germline ends. The CDR3 spells CAWSYRAEGPQHF. CDR3 DNA sequence: TGTGCCTGGAGTTATAGGGCCGAGGGGCCCCAGCATTTT.

This clone turned up a few times. The V gene is TRBV5-4, the J gene TRBJ1-4; TRBD1 is a possible D gene (5 bases). The CDR3 is made up of 13 amino acids. V shed 4 bases and J shed 5 bases, with 9 bases lying between them. The V gene's germline CDR1 is SGHNT and CDR2 YYREEE (reference sequence). CDR3 coding DNA: TGTGCCAGCAGCAACGACAGAAATGAAAAACTGTTTTTT. Its translation is CASSNDRNEKLFF.

The sample holds a few counts of this clone. The rearrangement links TRBV6-5 to TRBJ2-5, with 9 bases matching TRBD2. The CDR3 spans 16 residues. Germline V CDR1 and CDR2: MNHEY, SVGAGI. The V gene end was trimmed by 0 bases and the J gene end by 4 bases; junction bases not matched to a gene: 6. This CDR3 reads CASSYSTSGGRETQYF. In nucleotides, the CDR3 is TGTGCCAGCAGTTACTCGACGAGCGGGGGGCGAGAGACCCAGTACTTC.

The chain is built from TRBV23-1 and TRBJ2-7; TRBD2 agrees at 7 bases. TRBV23-1 is identified as an open reading frame with a role that is uncertain. The junction had 8 bases not matched to a gene; V was cut back by 7 bases and J by 5 bases. The CDR3 has 13 amino acids. CDR3 in DNA: TGCGCCAGCAACGTCGGGAGGATGCACGAGCAGTACTTC. Its protein is CASNVGRMHEQYF.

The chain uses TRBV15 and TRBJ2-7; the match to TRBD2 covers 14 bases. Germline loops: CDR1 LNHNV, CDR2 YYDKDF (reference sequence). V shed 2 bases and J 6 bases; nucleotides not matched to a gene: 6. This CDR3 has 16 residues. The CDR3 sequence is CATSRSPGTSGGEQYF. CDR3 in DNA: TGTGCCACCAGCAGATCCCCAGGGACTAGCGGGGGCGAGCAGTACTTC.

The chain uses TRBV5-1 and TRBJ2-1; a possible D gene is TRBD2 (5 bases). Deletions cut 2 bases from V and 1 base from J, with 16 bases between. The germline gives CDR1 SGHRS, CDR2 YFSETQ. This CDR3 is 17 amino acids long. The CDR3: CASSFWATRDSYNEQFF. As DNA, the CDR3 is TGCGCCAGCAGCTTTTGGGCCACTCGGGATTCCTACAATGAGCAGTTCTTC. The full variable domain, in which reference TRBV5-1 and TRBJ2-1 provide the parts outside the CDR3, is KAGVTQTPRYLIKTRGQQVTLSCSPISGHRSVSWYQQTPGQGLQFLFEYFSETQRNKGNFPGRFSGRQFSNSRSEMNVSTLELGDSALYLCASSFWATRDSYNEQFFGPGTRLTVL.

The rearrangement links TRBV11-2 to TRBJ2-7, with D unclear. The CDR3 length is 15 residues. Trimming cost V 3 bases and J 4 bases, with 16 bases left between them. The germline V gene encodes CDR1 SGHAT and CDR2 FQNNGV. As DNA, the CDR3 is TGTGCCAGCAGCTTCCGGGTCGGAATCTCTTACGAGCAGTACTTC. Protein: CASSFRVGISYEQYF. Combining the CDR3 with reference TRBV11-2 and TRBJ2-7 gives the whole variable domain EAGVAQSPRYKIIEKRQSVAFWCNPISGHATLYWYQQILGQGPKLLIQFQNNGVVDDSQLPKDRFSAERLKGVDSTLKIQPAKLEDSAVYLCASSFRVGISYEQYFGPGTRLTVT.

The chain joins TRBV11-2 to TRBJ1-1, with D possibly being TRBD1 (6 bases). Deletions cut 4 bases from V and 7 bases from J, with 16 bases between. CDR3 length: 14 residues. Germline V gives CDR1 SGHAT, CDR2 FQNNGV. The CDR3, as DNA: TGTGCCAGCAGCTCCCCTCTACAGGGAGTTGAAGCTTTCTTT. Its translation: CASSSPLQGVEAFF.

This rearrangement joins TRBV29-1 to TRBJ2-1, with 7 bases fitting TRBD1. The CDR3 extends over 14 amino acids. Germline loops: CDR1 SQVTM, CDR2 ANQGSEA. After removal of 5 bases from V and 7 bases from J, the junction contained 11 bases not matched to a gene. The CDR3 sequence is CSVSGRGFRNEQFF. The CDR3 region has the DNA TGCAGCGTTTCGGGCAGGGGGTTTAGGAATGAGCAGTTCTTC.

This clone was detected once. The chain recombines TRBV6-5 with TRBJ1-4; weak D call: TRBD1 (6 bases). Germline CDR1 is MNHEY and CDR2 is SVGAGI. V was cut by 6 bases and J by 3 bases, with 14 bases left in between. CDR3 length equals 15 residues. In DNA, the CDR3 is TGTGCCAGCAGCTCCCTGGACAGCTCTAATGAAAAACTGTTTTTT. Translated: CASSSLDSSNEKLFF.

V is TRBV28 and J is TRBJ2-7; 9 bases align to TRBD2. Germline trimming cut 5 bases from V and 5 bases from J; bases unmatched to any gene: 7. Germline values: CDR1 MDHEN, CDR2 SYDVKM. This CDR3 comprises 14 residues. This chain's CDR3 is CASSNSGSPDEQYF. The CDR3 bases are TGTGCCAGCAGTAATAGCGGGAGTCCAGACGAGCAGTACTTC.

The chain recombines TRBV30 with TRBJ2-7, with D uncertain. Germline values: CDR1 GTSNPN, CDR2 SVGIG (reference sequence). This CDR3 contains 12 residues. The V end was cut by 0 bases, the J end by 7 bases, with 10 bases between. CDR3 sequence: CAWSVRVGEQYF. Written as DNA, the CDR3 is TGTGCCTGGAGTGTACGGGTTGGGGAGCAGTACTTC.

The V call is TRBV6-5, the J call TRBJ2-3; D is unclear. The CDR3 runs 14 residues. Trimming cost V 6 bases and J 1 base, with 11 bases left between them. The germline gives CDR1 MNHEY, CDR2 SVGAGI. CDR3 protein: CASSPVGGTDTQYF. CDR3 bases: TGTGCCAGCAGCCCCGTAGGAGGCACAGATACGCAGTATTTT.

Comment on this clone: Lacking the conserved final phenylalanine or tryptophan, this CDR3 likely reflects a read error. The chain recombines TRBV6-5 with TRBJ1-2, with D perhaps TRBD1 (5 bases). The CDR3 sequence is 14 residues long. V shed 8 bases and J shed 6 bases, with 19 bases lying between them. Germline loops: CDR1 MNHEY, CDR2 SVGAGI. CDR3 nucleotides: TGTGCCAGCCGAACCGATTCACAGGTGGATGGCTACACCGTC. This codes for CASRTDSQVDGYTV.

The chain combines TRBV6-5 with TRBJ1-2, with D tentatively TRBD1 (5 bases). From germline, CDR1 is MNHEY and CDR2 SVGAGI. With 2 bases removed from V and 8 bases from J, the gap between germline ends came to 9 bases. CDR3 size: 12 residues. The CDR3 spells CASSYTGEGYTF. CDR3 DNA sequence: TGTGCCAGCAGTTACACGGGGGAAGGCTACACCTTC.

This chain uses TRBV5-4 with TRBJ2-7; D remains ambiguous. The CDR3 spans 14 residues. Germline V CDR1 and CDR2: SGHNT, YYREEE (reference sequence). V gave up 6 bases and J gave up 0 bases, with 13 bases separating them. The CDR3 spells CASTQQQSSYEQYF. The CDR3 DNA is TGTGCCAGCACCCAACAGCAGAGCTCCTACGAGCAGTACTTC.

The sample holds a few counts of this clone. V is TRBV2 and J is TRBJ1-5; D not resolved. The ends were cut back, 6 bases at V and 2 bases at J, with 14 bases in the middle. The V gene's germline CDR1 is SNHLY and CDR2 FYNNEI. This CDR3 region has 15 residues. The CDR3 region is CASRGPSGGNQPQHF. The CDR3 nucleotides are TGTGCCAGCAGGGGCCCCAGCGGGGGCAATCAGCCCCAGCATTTT.

The rearrangement links TRBV7-9 to TRBJ2-2; maybe TRBD2 (7 bases). Trimming shortened V by 5 bases and J by 5 bases, and 12 bases separated the two germline ends. CDR1 is SEHNR and CDR2 is FQNEAQ in the germline V gene (reference sequence). The CDR3 length is 14 residues. CDR3 bases: TGTGCCAGCAGCGGGGGGGCCGGTACCGGGGAGCTGTTTTTT. This gives the protein CASSGGAGTGELFF.

The rearrangement uses TRBV14 and TRBJ2-7; maybe TRBD1 (5 bases). The germline V gene encodes CDR1 SGHDN and CDR2 FVKESK. Trimming shortened V by 4 bases and J by 2 bases, and 12 bases separated the two germline ends. The CDR3 spans 14 residues. This CDR3 reads CASSLTRVPYEQYF. The CDR3 DNA reads TGTGCCAGCAGCCTCACCAGGGTACCCTACGAGCAGTACTTC.